This TCR beta chain came from a study of blood T cell repertoires in COVID-19. A note on this clone: At the DNA level, this CDR3 is encoded by other sequences in the same sample as well.

Repertoires were generated with immunoSEQ multiplex PCR, while TCRdb's copy carries only in-frame clones and drops some. The table shows 300,000 or so clones, with 85% to 90% occurring only once. Germline CDR1 reads GTSNPN; CDR2 reads SVGIG (reference sequence). The ends were cut back, 0 bases at V and 6 bases at J, with 7 bases in the middle. This CDR3 contains 12 residues. The sequence came from a woman aged 40-49 years with acute or convalescent COVID-19. Sequencing used peripheral blood. This rearrangement joins TRBV30 to TRBJ2-3, with D possibly being TRBD2 (5 bases). Written as DNA, the CDR3 is TGTGCCTGGAGTGTTCGGGGTGATACGCAGTATTTT. It yields the protein CAWSVRGDTQYF.